The next 14 T cell receptor beta chains were all read from a single sample in a study of blood T cells in healthy people across ages (dated by TCRdb to between 2014 and 2016). Library preparation employed 5' RACE. The sequencing machine was an Illumina HiSeq 2500. A second PCR of roughly 6 to 12 cycles was run with a J-beta primer mix and a sample-barcoded 5' primer. Using fastp at Q25 and MiXCR, TCRdb reprocessed the public reads and kept productive beta chains. Rows matching on CDR3 protein sequence are summarized as one entry with the most common DNA and genes. The sample includes some 850,000 distinct CDR3 sequences, with about a quarter observed a single time. The leading ten clones occupy around 3% of the sample. This sample was shared with a second study, whose subject was T cells of mothers and their children.

Sequencing input: blood. The source of these receptors is a boy between 5 and 17 years old in good health.

The CDR3 is CASSESGRIRGAFF. CDR3 DNA: TGTGCCAGCAGTGAAAGTGGGAGGATCAGGGGGGCTTTCTTT. The chain joins TRBV6-1 to TRBJ1-1; TRBD1 aligns across 7 bases. J lost 11 bases, V lost 2 bases, and 11 bases had no gene match. This CDR3 comprises 14 residues. Per germline, CDR1 MNHNS and CDR2 SASEGT.

The rearrangement joins TRBV29-1 to TRBJ2-2; no clear D. There are 18 residues in the CDR3. The V gene lost 4 bases and the J gene lost 1 base, with 22 bases spanning the gap. Germline V gene data show CDR1 as SQVTM and CDR2 as ANQGSEA. CDR3 residues: CSVGVKAGFVLNTGELFF. CDR3 DNA sequence: TGCAGCGTTGGGGTAAAGGCAGGTTTTGTATTGAACACCGGGGAGCTGTTTTTT.

The chain is built from TRBV20-1 and TRBJ2-1, with D possibly TRBD2 on 5 matching bases. The end of the DNA is better explained by TRBJ2-7, so the J call may be wrong. The length of the CDR3 is 15 residues. The V gene's germline CDR1 is DFQATT and CDR2 SNEGSKA (reference sequence). CDR3 in amino acids: CSARSGHGSTYEQYF. Here the CDR3 DNA reads TGCAGTGCGAGGAGCGGTCACGGATCCACCTACGAGCAGTACTTC.

The rearrangement links TRBV10-2 to TRBJ2-5; maybe TRBD2 (6 bases). Germline loops: CDR1 WSHSY, CDR2 SAAADI. The CDR3 length is 14 residues. Trimming removed 2 bases at V and 3 bases at J, with 10 bases between. Written as DNA, the CDR3 is TGCGCCAGCAGTGAGGGACTACCTAAAGAGACCCAGTACTTC. Amino acids: CASSEGLPKETQYF.

This clonotype was seen a few times. The V gene is TRBV6-5, the J gene TRBJ1-2; 7 bases align to TRBD1. The germline gives CDR1 MNHEY, CDR2 SVGAGI. This CDR3 spans 14 amino acids. V shed 0 bases, J shed 4 bases, and the junction held 2 bases outside the gene matches. The DNA for the CDR3 is TGTGCCAGCAGTTACTCCCGACAGGGCTATGGCTACACCTTC. The encoded protein is CASSYSRQGYGYTF.

V and J are TRBV15 and TRBJ2-5, with 15 bases aligning to TRBD2. This CDR3 is 16 amino acids long. Germline V gene lookup returns CDR1 LNHNV and CDR2 YYDKDF (reference sequence). V dropped 1 base and J dropped 9; count of bases not matched to a gene: 6. CDR3 protein: CATSRAFGTSGGPQYF. The CDR3 DNA is TGTGCCACCAGCAGAGCCTTCGGGACTAGCGGGGGGCCCCAGTACTTC.

This clonotype was observed a few times. The rearrangement uses TRBV7-2 and TRBJ2-5; perhaps TRBD2 as D (6 bases). Germline CDR1 is SGHTA and CDR2 is FQGNSA. The V end was cut by 6 bases, the J end by 1 base, with 12 bases between. The CDR3 spans 14 residues. CDR3 in amino acids: CASSMGLVQETQYF. CDR3 nucleotides: TGTGCCAGCAGTATGGGACTTGTCCAAGAGACCCAGTACTTC.

V gene TRBV12-3 or TRBV12-4 combines with J gene TRBJ1-1, with D perhaps matching TRBD1 (5 bases). V was shortened by 7 bases and J by 5 bases, with 14 bases between the two germline ends. The CDR3 has 13 amino acids. The CDR3 reads CASIMGEGTEAFF. DNA of the CDR3: TGTGCCAGCATCATGGGGGAGGGGACTGAAGCTTTCTTT.

This clonotype was detected a few times. The rearrangement joins TRBV7-9 to TRBJ2-5, with D perhaps being TRBD1 or TRBD2 (5 bases each). V lost 5 bases and J lost 3, with 13 bases in between. The CDR3 totals 14 residues. Germline CDR1 and CDR2: SEHNR and FQNEAQ (reference sequence). The CDR3 DNA is TGTGCCAGCAGCACTTCCGGGACCAAAGAGACCCAGTACTTC. It yields the protein CASSTSGTKETQYF.

The CDR3 region is CASSGDTNSPLHF. As DNA, the CDR3 is TGTGCCAGCAGTGGGGACACGAATTCACCCCTCCACTTT. The chain joins TRBV7-9 to TRBJ1-6; D may be TRBD1 (6 bases). CDR3 size: 13 residues. The V and J ends lost 6 bases and 7 bases respectively, with 10 bases between them. Per the germline V gene, CDR1 is SEHNR and CDR2 is FQNEAQ (reference sequence).

This clonotype was recorded many times. The J gene is TRBJ1-5, the V gene TRBV12-3 or TRBV12-4; no reliable D call. Deletions cut 5 bases from V and 3 bases from J, with 11 bases between. This CDR3 is 14 amino acids long. The CDR3 DNA sequence: TGTGCCAGCAGTCGAGGGATGGACAATCAGCCCCAGCATTTT. This sequence encodes CASSRGMDNQPQHF.

Ten or more counts support this clonotype. The chain links TRBV28 to TRBJ2-1; a weak D match, TRBD2 (5 bases). The germline V and J ends were trimmed by 6 bases and 10 bases, with 22 bases remaining between them. The germline gives CDR1 MDHEN, CDR2 SYDVKM. The CDR3 runs 15 residues. CDR3 residues: CASSPTSGSISEQFF. The DNA for the CDR3 is TGTGCCAGCAGCCCTACAAGCGGATCAATTTCAGAGCAGTTCTTC.

This clonotype has more than one count but fewer than ten. The gene calls are TRBV2 and TRBJ1-1; no clear D gene. Trimming removed 6 bases from V and 1 base from J, with 12 bases in between. Per the germline V gene, CDR1 is SNHLY and CDR2 is FYNNEI. The CDR3 length is 14 residues. CDR3 sequence reads: CASREITANTEAFF. The CDR3 DNA sequence: TGTGCCAGCAGAGAAATAACAGCGAACACTGAAGCTTTCTTT.

The chain uses TRBV20-1 and TRBJ1-2; D remains ambiguous. Trimming pared 6 bases from V and 4 bases from J, leaving 15 bases between. Germline CDR1 and CDR2: DFQATT and SNEGSKA (reference sequence). The CDR3 spans 13 residues. The CDR3 DNA reads as TGCAGTGCCGATAGTCTCCCGGGCTATGGCTACACCTTC. It encodes CSADSLPGYGYTF.